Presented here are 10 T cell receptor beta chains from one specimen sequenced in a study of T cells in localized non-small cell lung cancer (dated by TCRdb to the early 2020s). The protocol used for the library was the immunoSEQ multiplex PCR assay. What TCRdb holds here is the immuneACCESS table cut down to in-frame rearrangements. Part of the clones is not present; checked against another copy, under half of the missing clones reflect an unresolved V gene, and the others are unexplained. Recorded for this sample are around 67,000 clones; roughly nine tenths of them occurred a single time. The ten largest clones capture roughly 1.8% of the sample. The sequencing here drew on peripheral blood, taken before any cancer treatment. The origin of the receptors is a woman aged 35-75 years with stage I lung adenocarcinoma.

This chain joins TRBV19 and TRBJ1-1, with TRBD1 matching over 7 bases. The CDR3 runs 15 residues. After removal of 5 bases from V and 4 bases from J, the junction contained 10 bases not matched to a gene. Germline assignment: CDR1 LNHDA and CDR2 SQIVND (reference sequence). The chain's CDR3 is CASSPLRNRGTEAFF. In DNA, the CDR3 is TGTGCCAGTAGTCCTCTTCGGAACAGGGGCACTGAAGCTTTCTTT.

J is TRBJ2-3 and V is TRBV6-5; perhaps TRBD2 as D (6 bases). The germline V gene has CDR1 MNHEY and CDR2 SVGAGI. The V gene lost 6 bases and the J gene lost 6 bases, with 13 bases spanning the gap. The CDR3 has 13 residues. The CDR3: CASRKTSSDTQYF. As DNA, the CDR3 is TGTGCCAGCAGGAAGACTAGTTCCGATACGCAGTATTTT.

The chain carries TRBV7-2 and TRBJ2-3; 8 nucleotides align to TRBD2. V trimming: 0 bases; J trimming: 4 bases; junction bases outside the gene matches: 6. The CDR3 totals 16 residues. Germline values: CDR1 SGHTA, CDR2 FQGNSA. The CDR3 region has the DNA TGTGCCAGCAGCTTAGCGCACGGGAGGGGCGCAGATACGCAGTATTTT. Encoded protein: CASSLAHGRGADTQYF.

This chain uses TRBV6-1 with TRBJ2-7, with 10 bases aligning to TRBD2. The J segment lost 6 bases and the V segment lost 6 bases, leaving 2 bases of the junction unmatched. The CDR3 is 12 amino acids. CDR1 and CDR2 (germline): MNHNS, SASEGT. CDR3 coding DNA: TGTGCCAGCAGCGTAGCGGGAGGCGAGCAGTACTTC. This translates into CASSVAGGEQYF.

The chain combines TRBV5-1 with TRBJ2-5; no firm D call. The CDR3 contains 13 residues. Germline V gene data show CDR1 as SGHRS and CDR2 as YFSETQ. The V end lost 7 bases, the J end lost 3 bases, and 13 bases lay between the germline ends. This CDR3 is CASGDLTEETQYF. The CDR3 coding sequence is TGCGCCAGCGGAGATCTCACCGAAGAGACCCAGTACTTC.

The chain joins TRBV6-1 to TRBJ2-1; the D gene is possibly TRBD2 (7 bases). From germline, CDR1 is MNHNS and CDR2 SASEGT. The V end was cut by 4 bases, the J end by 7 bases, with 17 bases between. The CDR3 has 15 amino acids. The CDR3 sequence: CASSVPSGGRNEQFF. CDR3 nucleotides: TGTGCCAGCAGTGTCCCATCCGGGGGGCGGAATGAGCAGTTCTTC.

The DNA for the CDR3 is TGTGCCAGCAGCAGTAGCCGCCCCTCCTACGAGCAGTACTTC. Protein product: CASSSSRPSYEQYF. The chain carries TRBV9 and TRBJ2-7; D uncertain. Trimming pared 4 bases from V and 0 bases from J, leaving 11 bases between. Germline V gene data show CDR1 as SGDLS and CDR2 as YYNGEE. This CDR3 is 14 amino acids long.

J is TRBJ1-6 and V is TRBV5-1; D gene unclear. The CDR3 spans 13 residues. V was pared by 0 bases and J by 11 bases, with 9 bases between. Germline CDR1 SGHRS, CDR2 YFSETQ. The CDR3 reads CASSLEGSPPLHF. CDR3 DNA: TGCGCCAGCAGCTTGGAAGGCAGTCCACCCCTCCACTTT.

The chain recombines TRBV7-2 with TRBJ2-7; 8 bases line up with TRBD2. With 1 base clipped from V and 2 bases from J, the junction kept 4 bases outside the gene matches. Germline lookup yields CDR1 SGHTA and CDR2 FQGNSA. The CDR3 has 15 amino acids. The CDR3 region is CASSLGSGSPYEQYF. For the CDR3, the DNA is TGTGCCAGCAGCTTAGGCAGCGGGAGTCCCTACGAGCAGTACTTC.

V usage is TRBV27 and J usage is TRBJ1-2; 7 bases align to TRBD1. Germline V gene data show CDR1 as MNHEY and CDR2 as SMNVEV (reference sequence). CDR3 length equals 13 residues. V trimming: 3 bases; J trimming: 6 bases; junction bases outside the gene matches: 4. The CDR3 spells CASSFSDRDGYTF. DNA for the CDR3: TGTGCCAGCAGTTTCTCCGACAGGGATGGCTACACCTTC.